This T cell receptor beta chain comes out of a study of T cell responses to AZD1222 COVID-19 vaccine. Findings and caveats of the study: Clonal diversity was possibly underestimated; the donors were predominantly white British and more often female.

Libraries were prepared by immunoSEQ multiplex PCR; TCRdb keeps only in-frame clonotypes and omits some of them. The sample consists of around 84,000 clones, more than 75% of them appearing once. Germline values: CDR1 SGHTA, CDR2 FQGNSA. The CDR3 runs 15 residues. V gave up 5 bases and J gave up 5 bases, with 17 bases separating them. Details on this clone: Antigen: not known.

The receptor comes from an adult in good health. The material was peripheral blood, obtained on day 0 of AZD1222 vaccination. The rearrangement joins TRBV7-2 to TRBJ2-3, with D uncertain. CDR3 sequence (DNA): TGTGCCAGCAGCCCGAAACCCTTAGTATTAGATACGCAGTATTTT. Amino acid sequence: CASSPKPLVLDTQYF.